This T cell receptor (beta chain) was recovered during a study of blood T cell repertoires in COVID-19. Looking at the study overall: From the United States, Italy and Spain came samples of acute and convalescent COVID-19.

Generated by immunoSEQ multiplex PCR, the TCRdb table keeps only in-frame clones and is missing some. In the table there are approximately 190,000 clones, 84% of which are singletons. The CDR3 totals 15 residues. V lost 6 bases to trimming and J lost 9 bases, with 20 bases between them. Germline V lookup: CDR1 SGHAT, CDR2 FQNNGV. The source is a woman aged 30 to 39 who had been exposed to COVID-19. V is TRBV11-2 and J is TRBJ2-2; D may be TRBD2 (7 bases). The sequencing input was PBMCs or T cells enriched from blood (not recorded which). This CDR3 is CASSPWGGPLRELFF. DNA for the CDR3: TGTGCCAGCAGTCCGTGGGGGGGCCCTCTTCGGGAGCTGTTTTTT.